These 25 T cell receptor beta chains originate from one sample sequenced in a study of CD8+ T cells in alopecia areata (dated by TCRdb to the late 2010s). Libraries were prepared through the immunoSEQ multiplex PCR assay. To provide template for TCR sequencing, every sample had RNA extracted and reverse transcribed into cDNA. In its TCRdb copy, this immuneACCESS table keeps in-frame sequences only and misses some clones. Where compared with another copy, unresolved V genes explain less than half of these, and the others have no known cause. For this sample the table gives roughly 2,500 clones, of which around 70% were detected only once. The ten largest make up 10% of the sample. The specimen was skin. Receptors originate from a human donor in good health.

The chain employs TRBV25-1 and TRBJ2-3; the match to TRBD2 covers 16 bases. This CDR3 has 18 residues. After removal of 4 bases from V and 2 bases from J, the junction contained 6 bases not matched to a gene. Per the germline V gene, CDR1 is MGHDK and CDR2 is SYGVNS. DNA for the CDR3: TGTGCCAGCAGTGCGGGACTAGCGGGGGGGCTGTACACAGATACGCAGTATTTT. This encodes CASSAGLAGGLYTDTQYF.

The chain combines TRBV28 with TRBJ1-1; no definite D call. Germline V gene sequence: CDR1 MDHEN, CDR2 SYDVKM. This CDR3 has 16 amino acids. The V and J ends lost 1 base and 1 base respectively, with 13 bases between them. This CDR3 reads CASSLFLFGKNTEAFF. Here the CDR3 DNA reads TGTGCCAGCAGTTTATTTCTCTTTGGTAAGAACACTGAAGCTTTCTTT.

This chain connects TRBV19 to TRBJ1-5; TRBD1 is a possible D gene (6 bases). There are 13 residues in the CDR3. The V gene lost 3 bases and the J gene lost 6 bases, with 9 bases spanning the gap. From germline, CDR1 is LNHDA and CDR2 SQIVND (reference sequence). CDR3 nucleotide sequence: TGTGCCAGTAGTATGAGGGGGGGTCAGCCCCAGCATTTT. This sequence encodes CASSMRGGQPQHF.

The genes are TRBV13 and TRBJ2-6; tentative D call: TRBD1 (5 bases). This CDR3 contains 18 residues. Germline CDR1 reads PRHDT; CDR2 reads FYEKMQ (reference sequence). V was clipped by 4 bases and J by 2 bases, with 18 bases between them. The CDR3 reads CASSSQGLGRPGANVLTF. In nucleotides, the CDR3 is TGTGCCAGCAGCTCGCAGGGTTTGGGTCGCCCTGGGGCCAACGTCCTGACTTTC.

The chain uses TRBV7-2 and TRBJ2-5; D uncertain. The CDR3 sequence is 12 residues long. Per the germline V gene, CDR1 is SGHTA and CDR2 is FQGNSA. The V gene lost 4 bases and the J gene lost 0 bases, with 3 bases spanning the gap. CDR3 residues: CASSSYQETQYF. The CDR3 coding sequence is TGTGCCAGCAGCTCGTACCAAGAGACCCAGTACTTC.

This clone came up a few times. This rearrangement joins TRBV27 to TRBJ1-5; D is ambiguous. Germline V gene data show CDR1 as MNHEY and CDR2 as SMNVEV (reference sequence). V lost 5 bases and J lost 0, with 29 bases in between. The CDR3 totals 21 residues. In DNA, the CDR3 is TGTGCCAGCAGTCCCCGGCCAATGAGGACTTTACTTCTCTATAGCAATCAGCCCCAGCATTTT. Translated, it gives CASSPRPMRTLLLYSNQPQHF.

The chain joins TRBV28 to TRBJ1-4, with D possibly TRBD1 on 5 matching bases. CDR1 and CDR2 (germline): MDHEN, SYDVKM. V was cut by 7 bases and J by 7 bases, with 10 bases left in between. The CDR3 runs to 12 residues. This CDR3 reads CASIGTGEKLFF. The CDR3 nucleotides read TGTGCCAGCATAGGGACGGGTGAAAAACTGTTTTTT.

This clone was seen a handful of times. The chain recombines TRBV6-6 with TRBJ2-5; D perhaps matches TRBD2 (6 bases). Per germline, CDR1 MNHNY and CDR2 SVGAGI (reference sequence). This CDR3 is built from 15 residues. The V and J ends lost 6 bases and 1 base respectively, with 15 bases between them. CDR3 DNA sequence: TGTGCCAGCAGGAGGGAGGTCGGAACCCAAGAGACCCAGTACTTC. As protein: CASRREVGTQETQYF.

This clone has a single count. The J gene is TRBJ2-7, the V gene TRBV10-3, with a possible D match to TRBD2 (5 bases). With 1 base removed from V and 2 bases from J, the gap between germline ends came to 9 bases. The CDR3 is made up of 14 amino acids. Looked up from germline, CDR1 is ENHRY and CDR2 is SYGVKD. The CDR3 region is CAISEWGEAYEQYF. The CDR3 DNA reads as TGTGCCATCAGTGAGTGGGGAGAAGCCTACGAGCAGTACTTC.

V is TRBV27 and J is TRBJ2-2; 13 nucleotides agree with TRBD2. The V gene's germline CDR1 is MNHEY and CDR2 SMNVEV (reference sequence). This CDR3 has 16 amino acids. The ends lost 7 bases at V and 1 base at J; junction bases unmatched: 3. The CDR3 protein is CASMGLAGLNTGELFF. The CDR3 DNA reads TGTGCCAGCATGGGACTAGCGGGACTGAACACCGGGGAGCTGTTTTTT.

This chain connects TRBV7-8 to TRBJ1-2; TRBD1 aligns across 8 bases. CDR1 and CDR2 from the germline V gene are SGHVS and FQNEAQ. The CDR3 consists of 19 residues. J was trimmed by 2 bases and V by 5 bases; bases with no gene match: 19. The CDR3 DNA is TGTGCCAGCAGCGTATCAGGGGGCGCGGCGAGGTCCAGCAACTATGGCTACACCTTC. It translates to CASSVSGGAARSSNYGYTF.

This chain joins TRBV10-3 and TRBJ2-2, with 11 bases matching TRBD2. Germline CDR1 reads ENHRY; CDR2 reads SYGVKD. The length of the CDR3 is 17 residues. With 2 bases clipped from V and 1 base from J, the junction kept 3 bases outside the gene matches. The CDR3, as DNA: TGTGCCATCAGTGAGACTAGCGGGGGCCGGAACACCGGGGAGCTGTTTTTT. It is translated as CAISETSGGRNTGELFF.

This clone turned up a few times. The chain combines TRBV7-6 with TRBJ2-6; D tentatively reads TRBD1 or TRBD2 (7 bases each). Germline assignment: CDR1 SGHVS and CDR2 FNYEAQ. V lost 2 bases to trimming and J lost 0 bases, with 14 bases between them. This CDR3 is built from 18 residues. The CDR3 nucleotides are TGTGCCAGCAGCTTACAGGGGGGGGCAAACTCTGGGGCCAACGTCCTGACTTTC. Its protein product is CASSLQGGANSGANVLTF.

This clone is large. V usage is TRBV23-1 and J usage is TRBJ1-5, with TRBD1 matching over 7 bases. TRBV23-1 is filed as an ORF, its function uncertain. The junction had 10 bases not matched to a gene; V was cut back by 11 bases and J by 0 bases. The CDR3 totals 15 residues. CDR3: CARNTGQDSNQPQHF. Written as DNA, the CDR3 is TGCGCCCGTAATACCGGACAGGATAGCAATCAGCCCCAGCATTTT.

There are a few counts of this clone. The chain links TRBV28 to TRBJ2-4; D is ambiguous. The germline CDR1 and CDR2 sequences are MDHEN and SYDVKM. There are 15 residues in the CDR3. Trimming pared 3 bases from V and 2 bases from J, leaving 11 bases between. CDR3 loop: CASSFKGFTKNIQYF. CDR3 sequence (DNA): TGTGCCAGCAGTTTCAAAGGGTTCACCAAAAACATTCAGTACTTC.

Here the CDR3 reads CASSYPGGGAETQYF. In DNA form, the CDR3 reads TGTGCCAGCAGTTACCCGGGTGGGGGGGCTGAGACCCAGTACTTC. The chain links TRBV6-5 to TRBJ2-5; D is perhaps TRBD2 (7 bases). The germline V and J ends were trimmed by 2 bases and 5 bases, with 15 bases remaining between them. Germline loops: CDR1 MNHEY, CDR2 SVGAGI. The CDR3 extends over 15 amino acids.

Regarding this clone: Other nucleotide sequences from this sample produce the same CDR3. This chain connects TRBV6-1 to TRBJ2-6; D is ambiguous. V was clipped by 5 bases and J by 5 bases, with 13 bases between them. This CDR3 spans 15 amino acids. Germline V CDR1 and CDR2: MNHNS, SASEGT. In nucleotides, the CDR3 is TGTGCCAGCAGTCTATGCACAAGTCGGGCCAACGTCCTGACTTTC. Amino acids: CASSLCTSRANVLTF.

The rearrangement joins TRBV6-1 to TRBJ2-3, with 10 bases identical to TRBD2. The CDR3 has 17 amino acids. Germline trimming cut 1 base from V and 0 bases from J; bases unmatched to any gene: 4. The germline V gene has CDR1 MNHNS and CDR2 SASEGT. CDR3 nucleotide sequence: TGTGCCAGCAGTGAAGTTCTAGCGGGGGCTAGCACAGATACGCAGTATTTT. It is translated as CASSEVLAGASTDTQYF.

This chain uses TRBV27 with TRBJ1-6; D perhaps matches TRBD1 (5 bases). This CDR3 has 14 amino acids. V was trimmed by 6 bases and J by 7 bases, leaving 13 bases between them. Germline V gene sequence: CDR1 MNHEY, CDR2 SMNVEV (reference sequence). The CDR3 is CASREGRNNSPLHF. DNA of the CDR3: TGTGCCAGCAGGGAGGGGAGGAACAATTCACCCCTCCACTTT.

V gene TRBV6-1 combines with J gene TRBJ2-1; 8 bases line up with TRBD1. The trim removed 4 bases at V and 13 bases at J, leaving 9 bases unmatched. Germline V gene lookup returns CDR1 MNHNS and CDR2 SASEGT. The CDR3 sequence is 13 residues long. DNA for the CDR3: TGTGCCAGCAGTGCGAACCGGGACAGGCCCCAGTTCTTC. Its translation is CASSANRDRPQFF.

This clone was seen only a few times. This rearrangement joins TRBV7-2 to TRBJ2-5, with 9 bases aligning to TRBD2. V lost 5 bases to trimming and J lost 5 bases; unmatched junction nucleotides: 15. Per germline, CDR1 SGHTA and CDR2 FQGNSA. The CDR3 spans 17 residues. CDR3 region: CASSQPAGGAGRETQYF. The CDR3 DNA follows: TGTGCCAGCAGCCAACCCGCGGGGGGGGCAGGGAGGGAGACCCAGTACTTC.

The chain has TRBV7-2 and TRBJ1-3; no clear D gene. V was clipped by 4 bases and J by 0 bases, with 10 bases between them. CDR3 length equals 15 residues. CDR1 is SGHTA, CDR2 FQGNSA, per germline. The CDR3: CASSSNPSSGNTIYF. The CDR3 coding sequence is TGTGCCAGCAGCTCGAATCCGAGCTCTGGAAACACCATATATTTT.

The genes are TRBV7-8 and TRBJ2-7, with D uncertain. CDR3 size: 11 residues. Per the germline V gene, CDR1 is SGHVS and CDR2 is FQNEAQ. V was clipped by 5 bases and J by 6 bases, with 8 bases between them. The DNA of the CDR3 is TGTGCCAGCAGCCCGTTTCGCGAGCAGTACTTC. This gives the protein CASSPFREQYF.

This rearrangement joins TRBV21-1 to TRBJ1-5; the D call TRBD1 from the table was never checked on the DNA. TRBV21-1 is assigned pseudogene status. CDR3 length: 19 residues. The CDR3 DNA is TGTGCCAGCAGCAAAGATGGGGCCCATGGACAGGGGAAGAATCAGCCCCAGCATTTT. Protein product: CASSKDGAHGQGKNQPQHF.

This chain joins TRBV7-2 and TRBJ2-3, with TRBD2 identical over 7 bases. J was trimmed by 0 bases and V by 6 bases; bases with no gene match: 9. The CDR3 sequence is 16 residues long. Germline CDR1 reads SGHTA; CDR2 reads FQGNSA. The CDR3 reads CASRSGTYISTDTQYF. For the CDR3, the DNA is TGTGCCAGCAGAAGCGGGACTTATATTAGCACAGATACGCAGTATTTT. Looking up the rest from reference TRBV7-2 and TRBJ2-3 gives the full variable domain: GAGVSQSPSNKVTEKGKDVELRCDPISGHTALYWYRQSLGQGLEFLIYFQGNSAPDKSGLPSDRFSAERTGGSVSTLTIQRTQQEDSAVYLCASRSGTYISTDTQYFGPGTRLTVL.